This TCR beta chain was identified in a study of PD-1 blockade in classical Hodgkin lymphoma. Findings of the study overall: Factors driving the repertoire differences, possibly disease activity or prior therapy, remain undefined.

Sequencing used immunoSEQ multiplex PCR; TCRdb keeps in-frame clones, though not all of them. The sample contains some 32,000 clones, 65% to 90% of which appear only once. Germline V CDR1 and CDR2: SGHNT, YYREEE (reference sequence). This CDR3 comprises 14 residues. Deletions cut 3 bases from V and 2 bases from J, with 11 bases between. Each and every patient relapsed after autologous stem cell transplantation, and patients got differing brentuximab vedotin exposure. For this clone: Antigen: not known.

The sequencing here drew on peripheral blood mononuclear cells (PBMCs), taken at baseline. This chain connects TRBV5-4 to TRBJ2-5; TRBD1 is a possible D gene (6 bases). The source of this sequence is a human donor with classical Hodgkin lymphoma. CDR3 residues: CASSYDRLQETQYF. The DNA for the CDR3 is TGTGCCAGCAGCTACGACAGGTTACAAGAGACCCAGTACTTC.